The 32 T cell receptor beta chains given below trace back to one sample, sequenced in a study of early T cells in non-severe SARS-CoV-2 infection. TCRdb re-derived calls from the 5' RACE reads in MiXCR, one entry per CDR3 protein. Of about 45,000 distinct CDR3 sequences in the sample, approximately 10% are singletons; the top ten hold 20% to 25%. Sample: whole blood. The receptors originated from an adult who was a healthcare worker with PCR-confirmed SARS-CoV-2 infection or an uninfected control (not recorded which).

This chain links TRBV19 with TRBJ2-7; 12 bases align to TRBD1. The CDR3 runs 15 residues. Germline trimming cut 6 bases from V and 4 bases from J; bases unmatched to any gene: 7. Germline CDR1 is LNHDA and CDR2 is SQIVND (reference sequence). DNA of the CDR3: TGTGCCAGTAGGCCGGGACAGGGGGCCCTTTACGAGCAGTACTTC. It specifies CASRPGQGALYEQYF. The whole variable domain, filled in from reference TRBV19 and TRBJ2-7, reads DGGITQSPKYLFRKEGQNVTLSCEQNLNHDAMYWYRQDPGQGLRLIYYSQIVNDFQKGDIAEGYSVSREKKESFPLTVTSAQKNPTAFYLCASRPGQGALYEQYFGPGTRLTVT.

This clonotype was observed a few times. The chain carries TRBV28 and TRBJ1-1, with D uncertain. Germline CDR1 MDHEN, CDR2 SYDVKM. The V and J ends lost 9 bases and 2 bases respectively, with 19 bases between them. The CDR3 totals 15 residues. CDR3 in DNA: TGTGCCAGTTTCCCCACGTTCCTAGAAAACACTGAAGCTTTCTTT. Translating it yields CASFPTFLENTEAFF.

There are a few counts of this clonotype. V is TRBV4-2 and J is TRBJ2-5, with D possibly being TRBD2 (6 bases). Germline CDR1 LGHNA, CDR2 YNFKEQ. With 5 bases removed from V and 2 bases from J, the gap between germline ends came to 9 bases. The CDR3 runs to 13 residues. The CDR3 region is CASSGGLQETQYF. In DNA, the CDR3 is TGTGCCAGCAGCGGGGGGTTACAAGAGACCCAGTACTTC.

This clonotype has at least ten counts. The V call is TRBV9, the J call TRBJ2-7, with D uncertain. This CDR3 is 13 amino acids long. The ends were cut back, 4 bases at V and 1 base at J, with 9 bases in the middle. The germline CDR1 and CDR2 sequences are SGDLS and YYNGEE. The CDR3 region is CASSPSKSYEQYF. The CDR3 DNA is TGTGCCAGCAGCCCCAGCAAATCCTACGAGCAGTACTTC.

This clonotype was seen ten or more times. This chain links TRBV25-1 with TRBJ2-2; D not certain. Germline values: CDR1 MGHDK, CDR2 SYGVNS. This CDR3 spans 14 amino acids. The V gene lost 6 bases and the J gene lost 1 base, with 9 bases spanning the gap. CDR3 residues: CASSREGNTGELFF. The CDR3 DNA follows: TGTGCCAGCAGCCGTGAAGGGAACACCGGGGAGCTGTTTTTT.

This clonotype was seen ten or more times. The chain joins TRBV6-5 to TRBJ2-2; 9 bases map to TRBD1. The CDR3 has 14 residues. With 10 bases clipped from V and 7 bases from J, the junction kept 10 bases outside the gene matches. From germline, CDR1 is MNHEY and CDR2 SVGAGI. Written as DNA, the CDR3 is TGTGCCACCTCTCAACAGGGGGCGGGCGGGGAGCTGTTTTTT. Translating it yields CATSQQGAGGELFF.

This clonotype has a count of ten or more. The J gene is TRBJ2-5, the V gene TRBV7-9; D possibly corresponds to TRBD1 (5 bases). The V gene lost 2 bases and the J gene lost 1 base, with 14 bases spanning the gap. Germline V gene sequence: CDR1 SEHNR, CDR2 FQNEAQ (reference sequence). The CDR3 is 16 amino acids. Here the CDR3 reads CASSLSGHPVQETQYF. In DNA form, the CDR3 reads TGTGCCAGCAGCTTATCCGGACATCCTGTCCAAGAGACCCAGTACTTC.

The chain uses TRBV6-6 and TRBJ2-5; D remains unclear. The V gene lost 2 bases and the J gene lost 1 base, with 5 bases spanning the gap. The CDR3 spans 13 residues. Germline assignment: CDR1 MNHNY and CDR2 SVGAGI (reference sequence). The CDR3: CASSYDFQETQYF. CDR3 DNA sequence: TGTGCCAGCAGTTACGACTTCCAAGAGACCCAGTACTTC.

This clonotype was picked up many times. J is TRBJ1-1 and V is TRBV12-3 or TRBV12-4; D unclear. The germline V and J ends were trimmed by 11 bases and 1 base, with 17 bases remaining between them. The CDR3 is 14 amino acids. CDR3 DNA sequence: TGTGCCTCCACCCGGGCAGCCCCGAACACTGAAGCTTTCTTT. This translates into CASTRAAPNTEAFF.

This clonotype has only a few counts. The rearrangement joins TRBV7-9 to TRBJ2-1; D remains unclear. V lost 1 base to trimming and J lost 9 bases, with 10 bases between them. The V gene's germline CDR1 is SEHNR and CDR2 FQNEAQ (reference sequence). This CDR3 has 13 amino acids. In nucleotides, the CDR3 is TGTGCCAGCAGCTTAGAGGCGGTCGGTGAGCAGTTCTTC. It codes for CASSLEAVGEQFF. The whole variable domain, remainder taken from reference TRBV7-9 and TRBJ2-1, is DTGVSQNPRHKITKRGQNVTFRCDPISEHNRLYWYRQTLGQGPEFLTYFQNEAQLEKSRLLSDRFSAERPKGSFSTLEIQRTEQGDSAMYLCASSLEAVGEQFFGPGTRLTVL.

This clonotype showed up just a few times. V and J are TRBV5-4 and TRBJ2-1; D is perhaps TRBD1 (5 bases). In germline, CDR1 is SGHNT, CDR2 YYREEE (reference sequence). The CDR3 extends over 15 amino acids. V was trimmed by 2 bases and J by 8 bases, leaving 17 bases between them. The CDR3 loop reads CASSFPSRGLDEQFF. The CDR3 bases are TGTGCCAGCAGCTTTCCTAGTAGGGGCTTAGATGAGCAGTTCTTC.

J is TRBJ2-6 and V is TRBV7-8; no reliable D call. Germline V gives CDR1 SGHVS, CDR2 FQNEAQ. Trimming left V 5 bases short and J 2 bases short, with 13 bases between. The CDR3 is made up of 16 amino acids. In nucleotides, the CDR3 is TGTGCCAGCAGCCCGTCGACACCGACTGGGGCCAACGTCCTGACTTTC. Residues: CASSPSTPTGANVLTF.

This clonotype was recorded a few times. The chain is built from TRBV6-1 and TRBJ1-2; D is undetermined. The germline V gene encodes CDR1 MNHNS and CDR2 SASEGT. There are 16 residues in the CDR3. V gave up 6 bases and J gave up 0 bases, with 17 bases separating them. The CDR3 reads CASSESPRQANYGYTF. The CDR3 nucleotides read TGTGCCAGCAGCGAATCCCCTCGACAAGCTAACTATGGCTACACCTTC.

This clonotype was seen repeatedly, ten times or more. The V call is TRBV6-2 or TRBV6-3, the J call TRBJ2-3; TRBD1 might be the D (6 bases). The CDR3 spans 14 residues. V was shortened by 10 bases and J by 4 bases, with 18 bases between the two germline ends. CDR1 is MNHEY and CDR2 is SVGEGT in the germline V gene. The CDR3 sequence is CATTGTRLADTQYF. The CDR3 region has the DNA TGTGCCACAACAGGGACACGCCTAGCAGATACGCAGTATTTT.

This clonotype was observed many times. CDR3 in amino acids: CSARTSGNGETQYF. The CDR3 coding sequence is TGCAGTGCTAGAACTAGCGGGAACGGTGAGACCCAGTACTTC. The V gene is TRBV20-1, the J gene TRBJ2-5, with 10 bases identical to TRBD2. The CDR3 runs to 14 residues. Germline lookup yields CDR1 DFQATT and CDR2 SNEGSKA (reference sequence). Trimming removed 2 bases from V and 5 bases from J; junction bases left unmatched: 5.

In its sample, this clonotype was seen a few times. The CDR3, as DNA: TGTGCCAGTAACAGGGGCCGCAATCAGCCCCAGCATTTT. Translation gives CASNRGRNQPQHF. The rearrangement links TRBV19 to TRBJ1-5; the match to TRBD1 covers 7 bases. Germline-derived CDR1 and CDR2 are LNHDA and SQIVND (reference sequence). The CDR3 is 13 amino acids. The V segment lost 7 bases and the J segment 2 bases; nucleotides outside the gene matches: 2.

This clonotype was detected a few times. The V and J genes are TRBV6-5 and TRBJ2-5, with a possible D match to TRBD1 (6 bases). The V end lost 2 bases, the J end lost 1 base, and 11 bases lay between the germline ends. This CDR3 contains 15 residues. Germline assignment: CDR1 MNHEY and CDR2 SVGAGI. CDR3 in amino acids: CASSYGRGGQETQYF. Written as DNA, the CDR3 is TGTGCCAGCAGTTACGGCAGGGGCGGCCAAGAGACCCAGTACTTC.

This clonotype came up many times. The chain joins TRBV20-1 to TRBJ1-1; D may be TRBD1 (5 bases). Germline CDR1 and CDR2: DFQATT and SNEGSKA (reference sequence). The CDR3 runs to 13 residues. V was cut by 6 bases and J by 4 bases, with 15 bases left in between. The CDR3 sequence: CSAPTVGSTEAFF. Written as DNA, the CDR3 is TGCAGTGCGCCGACAGTAGGAAGCACTGAAGCTTTCTTT.

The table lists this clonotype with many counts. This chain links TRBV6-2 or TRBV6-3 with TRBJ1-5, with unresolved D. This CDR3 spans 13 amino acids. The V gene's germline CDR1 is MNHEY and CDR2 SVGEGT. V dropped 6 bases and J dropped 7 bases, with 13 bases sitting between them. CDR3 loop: CASRPWLEQPQHF. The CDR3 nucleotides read TGTGCCAGCAGACCGTGGTTGGAACAGCCCCAGCATTTT.

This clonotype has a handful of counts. The CDR3 loop reads CSVGGSGDREQYF. CDR3 sequence (DNA): TGCAGCGTTGGCGGGAGCGGGGACCGGGAGCAGTACTTC. The chain is built from TRBV29-1 and TRBJ2-7, with TRBD2 matching 7 bases. The CDR3 loop spans 13 amino acids. CDR1 is SQVTM and CDR2 is ANQGSEA in the germline V gene. The ends lost 4 bases at V and 7 bases at J; junction bases unmatched: 10.

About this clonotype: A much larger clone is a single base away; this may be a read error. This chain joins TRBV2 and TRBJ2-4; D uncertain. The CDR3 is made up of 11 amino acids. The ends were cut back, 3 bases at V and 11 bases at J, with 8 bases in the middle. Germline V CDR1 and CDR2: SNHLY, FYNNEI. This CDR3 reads CASSELDVQYF. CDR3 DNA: TGTGCCAGCAGTGAGTTGGACGTTCAGTACTTC. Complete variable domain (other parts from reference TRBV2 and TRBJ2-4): EPEVTQTPSHQVTQMGQEVILRCVPISNHLYFYWYRQILGQKVEFLVSFYNNEISEKSEIFDDQFSVERPDGSNFTLKIRSTKLEDSAMYFCASSELDVQYFGAGTRLSVL.

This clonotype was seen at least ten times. CDR3 in DNA: TGCAGTGCTAGTCTCGGGGTGTGGACTGAAGCTTTCTTT. The encoded protein is CSASLGVWTEAFF. The chain links TRBV20-1 to TRBJ1-1, with D unclear. V lost 3 bases to trimming and J lost 5 bases, with 13 bases between them. This CDR3 spans 13 amino acids. CDR1 and CDR2 from the germline V gene are DFQATT and SNEGSKA (reference sequence).

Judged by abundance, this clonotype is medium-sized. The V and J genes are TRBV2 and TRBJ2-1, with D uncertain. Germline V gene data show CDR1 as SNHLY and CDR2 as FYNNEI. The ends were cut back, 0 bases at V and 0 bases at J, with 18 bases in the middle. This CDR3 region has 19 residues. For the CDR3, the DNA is TGTGCCAGCAGTGAAGCGCTTCGGTTTTACCCTGGCTCCTACAATGAGCAGTTCTTC. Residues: CASSEALRFYPGSYNEQFF.

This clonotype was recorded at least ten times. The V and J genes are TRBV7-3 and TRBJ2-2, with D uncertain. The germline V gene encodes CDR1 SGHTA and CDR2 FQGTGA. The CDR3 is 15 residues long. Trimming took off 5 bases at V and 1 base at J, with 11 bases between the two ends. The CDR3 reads CASSQTLRNTGELFF. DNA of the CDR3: TGTGCCAGCAGCCAAACCCTCAGGAACACCGGGGAGCTGTTTTTT.

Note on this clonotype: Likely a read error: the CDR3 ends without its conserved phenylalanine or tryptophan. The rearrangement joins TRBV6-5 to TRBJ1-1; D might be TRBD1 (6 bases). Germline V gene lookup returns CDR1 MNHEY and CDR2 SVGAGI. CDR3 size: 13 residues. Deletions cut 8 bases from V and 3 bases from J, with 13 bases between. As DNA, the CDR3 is TGTGCCAGCTTAGGACAGTTCGACACTGAAGCTTTCTCT. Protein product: CASLGQFDTEAFS.

Here the CDR3 reads CASSLAGVEQFF. The CDR3 DNA reads as TGTGCCAGCAGCTTAGCGGGAGTTGAGCAGTTCTTC. This sequence joins TRBV7-2 and TRBJ2-1, with a tentative D call TRBD2 (5 bases). This CDR3 has 12 amino acids. The germline V and J ends were trimmed by 0 bases and 9 bases, with 6 bases remaining between them. In germline, CDR1 is SGHTA, CDR2 FQGNSA.

The CDR3: CASSYLSGAPPNTGELFF. CDR3 DNA: TGTGCCAGCAGTTACCTTTCGGGAGCTCCTCCGAACACCGGGGAGCTGTTTTTT. J is TRBJ2-2 and V is TRBV6-2 or TRBV6-3; tentative D call: TRBD2 (6 bases). This CDR3 comprises 18 residues. From germline, CDR1 is MNHEY and CDR2 SVGEGT. Trimming removed 2 bases from V and 0 bases from J, with 16 bases in between.

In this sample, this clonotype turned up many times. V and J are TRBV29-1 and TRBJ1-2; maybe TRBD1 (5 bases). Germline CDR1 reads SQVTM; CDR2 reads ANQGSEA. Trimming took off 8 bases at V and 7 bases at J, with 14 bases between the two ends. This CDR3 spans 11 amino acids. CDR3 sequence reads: CSTETVGGYTF. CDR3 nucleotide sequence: TGCAGCACCGAGACAGTGGGTGGCTACACCTTC.

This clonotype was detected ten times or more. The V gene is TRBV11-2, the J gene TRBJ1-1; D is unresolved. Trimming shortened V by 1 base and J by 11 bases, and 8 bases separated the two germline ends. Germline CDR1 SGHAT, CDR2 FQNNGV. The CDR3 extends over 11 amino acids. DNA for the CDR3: TGTGCCAGCAGCTTAGGGAGTGGGGCTTTCTTT. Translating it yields CASSLGSGAFF. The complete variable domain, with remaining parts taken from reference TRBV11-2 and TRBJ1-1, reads EAGVAQSPRYKIIEKRQSVAFWCNPISGHATLYWYQQILGQGPKLLIQFQNNGVVDDSQLPKDRFSAERLKGVDSTLKIQPAKLEDSAVYLCASSLGSGAFFGQGTRLTVV.

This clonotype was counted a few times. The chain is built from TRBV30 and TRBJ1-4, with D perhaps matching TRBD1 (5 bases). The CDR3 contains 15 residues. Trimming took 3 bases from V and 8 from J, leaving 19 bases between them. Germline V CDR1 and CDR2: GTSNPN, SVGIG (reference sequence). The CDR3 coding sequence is TGTGCCTGGAGAGTTCCGGGACCTCAGAAGGAAAAACTGTTTTTT. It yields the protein CAWRVPGPQKEKLFF.

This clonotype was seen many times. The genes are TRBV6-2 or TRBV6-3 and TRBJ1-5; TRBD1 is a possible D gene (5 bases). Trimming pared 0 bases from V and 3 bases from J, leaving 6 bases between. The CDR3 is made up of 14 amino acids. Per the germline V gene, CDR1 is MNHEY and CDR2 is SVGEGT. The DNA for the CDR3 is TGTGCCAGCAGTTACTCAGGGGCCAATCAGCCCCAGCATTTT. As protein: CASSYSGANQPQHF.

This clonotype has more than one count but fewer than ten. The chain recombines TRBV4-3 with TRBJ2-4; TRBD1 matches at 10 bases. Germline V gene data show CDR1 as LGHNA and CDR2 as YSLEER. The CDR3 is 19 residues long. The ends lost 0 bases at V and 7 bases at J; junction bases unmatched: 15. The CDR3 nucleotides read TGCGCCAGCAGCCAAGATTACCGCAGGTTCGGGACAGGGGTGAACATTCAGTACTTC. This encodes CASSQDYRRFGTGVNIQYF.